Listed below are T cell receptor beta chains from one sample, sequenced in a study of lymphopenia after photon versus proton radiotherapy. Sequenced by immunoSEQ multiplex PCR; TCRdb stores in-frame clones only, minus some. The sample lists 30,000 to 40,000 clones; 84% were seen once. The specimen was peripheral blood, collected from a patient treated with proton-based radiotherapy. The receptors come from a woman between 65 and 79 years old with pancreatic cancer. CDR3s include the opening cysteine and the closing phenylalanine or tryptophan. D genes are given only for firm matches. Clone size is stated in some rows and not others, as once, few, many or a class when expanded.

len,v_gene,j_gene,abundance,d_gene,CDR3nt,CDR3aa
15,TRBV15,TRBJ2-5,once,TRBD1,TGTGCCACCAGCCTAACAGGGACAGGGGTAGAGACCCAGTACTTC,CATSLTGTGVETQYF
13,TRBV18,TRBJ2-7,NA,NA,TGTGCCAGCTCAATCCCGGGGGCAGACGAGCAGTACTTC,CASSIPGADEQYF
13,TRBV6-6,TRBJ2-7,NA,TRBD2,TGTGCCACTCAAACTAGCGGGAGCTACGAGCAGTACTTC,CATQTSGSYEQYF
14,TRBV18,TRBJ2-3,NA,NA,TGTGCCAGCTCACTGGGTTACAGCACAGATACGCAGTATTTT,CASSLGYSTDTQYF
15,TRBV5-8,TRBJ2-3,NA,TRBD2,TGTGCCAGCAGCAGCGGGAGGATTAGCACAGATACGCAGTATTTT,CASSSGRISTDTQYF
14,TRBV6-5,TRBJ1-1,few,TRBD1,TGTGCCAGCAGCCGAGTACAGGGGGGCACTGAAGCTTTCTTT,CASSRVQGGTEAFF
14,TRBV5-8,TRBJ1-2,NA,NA,TGTGCCAGCAGCTTGGCAGGACAGCCTTATGGCTACACCTTC,CASSLAGQPYGYTF
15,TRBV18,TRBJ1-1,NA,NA,TGTGCCAGCTCACCCCTAATTGTGGGGAACACTGAAGCTTTCTTT,CASSPLIVGNTEAFF
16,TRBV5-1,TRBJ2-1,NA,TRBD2,TGCGCCAGCACCAGACTCGGGACTAGCGGTGTGTATGAGCAGTTCTTC,CASTRLGTSGVYEQFF
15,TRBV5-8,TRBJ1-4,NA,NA,TGTGCCAGCAGCTTGGTACCGACACTCAATGAAAAACTGTTTTTT,CASSLVPTLNEKLFF
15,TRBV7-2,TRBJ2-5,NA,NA,TGTGCCAGCAGCCGACAGGGCGGGATCCAAGAGACCCAGTACTTC,CASSRQGGIQETQYF
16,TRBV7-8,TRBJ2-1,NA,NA,TGTGCCAGCAGCTATAAGGGGAACTTGGTTTACAATGAGCAGTTCTTC,CASSYKGNLVYNEQFF
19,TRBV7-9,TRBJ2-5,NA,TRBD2,TGTGCCAGCAGCACCGTAAAACCTAGCGGGAGGTATGGTGGCGAGACCCAGTACTTC,CASSTVKPSGRYGGETQYF
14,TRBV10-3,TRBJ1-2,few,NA,TGTGCCATCAGTGCAGGGATGGGGCCCTATGGCTACACCTTC,CAISAGMGPYGYTF
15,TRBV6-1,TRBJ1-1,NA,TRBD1,TGTGCCAGCAGTGAACAAAGACAGGGACAGACTGAAGCTTTCTTT,CASSEQRQGQTEAFF
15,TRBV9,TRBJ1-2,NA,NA,TGTGCCAGCAGCCCCAGTGTGGGAGAGAACTATGGCTACACCTTC,CASSPSVGENYGYTF
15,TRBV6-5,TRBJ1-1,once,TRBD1,TGTGCCAGCAGCCCAGGGGGCCGGACGAACACTGAAGCTTTCTTT,CASSPGGRTNTEAFF
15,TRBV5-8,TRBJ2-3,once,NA,TGTGCCAGCAGCTTGGGTCTAAGGGCCACAGATACGCAGTATTTT,CASSLGLRATDTQYF
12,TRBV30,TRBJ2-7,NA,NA,TGTGCCTGGAGTGTCCATGCCGTTGAGCAGTACTTC,CAWSVHAVEQYF
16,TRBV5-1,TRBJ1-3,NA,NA,TGCGCCAGCAGCTTGACCCTACAGAATACTGGAAACACCATATATTTT,CASSLTLQNTGNTIYF
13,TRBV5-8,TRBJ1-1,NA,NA,TGTGCCAGCAGCCTAGCAGGACGGAACGAAGCTTTCTTT,CASSLAGRNEAFF
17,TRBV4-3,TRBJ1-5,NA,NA,TGCGCCAGCAGCCAAGAAATTGGTAGGGGAAACAATCAGCCCCAGCATTTT,CASSQEIGRGNNQPQHF
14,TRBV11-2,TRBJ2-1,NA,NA,TGTGCCAGCAGCTTAGTTGGGCTTAACAATGAGCAGTTCTTC,CASSLVGLNNEQFF
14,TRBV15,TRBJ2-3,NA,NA,TGTGCCACCAGCAGAGATCATGGCACAGATACGCAGTATTTT,CATSRDHGTDTQYF
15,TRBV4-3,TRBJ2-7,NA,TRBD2,TGCGCCAGCAGCCAAGGAGGTGCGGGAGGAGGCGAGCAGTACTTC,CASSQGGAGGGEQYF
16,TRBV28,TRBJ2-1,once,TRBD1,TGTGCCATCGCGCCATTACCGGGACAGGGTACCAATGAGCAGTTCTTC,CAIAPLPGQGTNEQFF